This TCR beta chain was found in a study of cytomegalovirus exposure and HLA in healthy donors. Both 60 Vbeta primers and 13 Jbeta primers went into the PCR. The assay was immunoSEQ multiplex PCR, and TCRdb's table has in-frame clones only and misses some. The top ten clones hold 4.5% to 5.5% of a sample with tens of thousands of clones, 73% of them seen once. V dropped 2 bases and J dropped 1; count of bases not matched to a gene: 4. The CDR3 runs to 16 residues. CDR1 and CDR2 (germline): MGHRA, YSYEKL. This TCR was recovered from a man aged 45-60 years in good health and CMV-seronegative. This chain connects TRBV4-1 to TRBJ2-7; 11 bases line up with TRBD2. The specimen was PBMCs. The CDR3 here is CASSQTGTSGSYEQYF. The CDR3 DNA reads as TGCGCCAGCAGCCAAACCGGGACTAGCGGTTCCTACGAGCAGTACTTC.